This TCR beta chain was identified in a study of early T cells in non-severe SARS-CoV-2 infection. Study details: The sequenced material was bulk RNA from unsorted whole blood, and its chains were unpaired.

The TCR library protocol attached unique molecular identifiers to the individual cDNA molecules. TCRdb itself ran the 5' RACE reads through MiXCR, one entry per CDR3 protein. This sample yields 50,000 to 85,000 distinct CDR3 sequences, of which 9.1% are seen a single time; 3.2% belongs to the top ten. Germline lookup yields CDR1 SGDLS and CDR2 YYNGEE. The CDR3 runs 14 residues. V was pared by 3 bases and J by 3 bases, with 4 bases of the junction left unmatched. Sequencing input: whole blood. This TCR derives from an adult who was a healthcare worker with PCR-confirmed SARS-CoV-2 infection or an uninfected control (not recorded which). The rearrangement links TRBV9 to TRBJ2-7; 9 bases map to TRBD1. The CDR3 loop is CASSGGTGFYEQYF. The CDR3 DNA is TGTGCCAGCAGCGGCGGGACAGGGTTCTACGAGCAGTACTTC.